A single sample gave rise to the 30 T cell receptor beta chains below, sequenced in a study of spatial heterogeneity in lung cancer. TCRdb analysed the 5' RACE reads with MiXCR anew, one entry per CDR3 protein. Of 77,000 or so distinct CDR3 sequences in the sample, approximately 20% were seen once. The time point here: sample taken at primary tumor resection. Sequencing was performed on whole RNA extracted from tumor and nontumor lung tissue, or from frozen PBMC, and the material was left unsorted. The sample here was PBMCs, taken at surgery. Receptors originate from a male donor with early-stage non-small cell lung cancer.

V usage is TRBV5-1 and J usage is TRBJ2-3; weak D call: TRBD2 (5 bases). The length of the CDR3 is 13 residues. Trimming shortened V by 3 bases and J by 5 bases, and 10 bases separated the two germline ends. Looked up from germline, CDR1 is SGHRS and CDR2 is YFSETQ. CDR3 loop: CASSYGAEDTQYF. DNA of the CDR3: TGCGCCAGCAGCTACGGAGCGGAAGATACGCAGTATTTT.

This clonotype has a handful of counts. The gene calls are TRBV6-6 and TRBJ2-7; unclear D gene. There are 15 residues in the CDR3. Trimming left V 2 bases short and J 2 bases short, with 13 bases between. CDR1 and CDR2 (germline): MNHNY, SVGAGI (reference sequence). Here the CDR3 reads CASSYGRIIPYEQYF. In DNA, the CDR3 is TGTGCCAGCAGTTACGGTAGGATCATTCCCTACGAGCAGTACTTC.

The table lists this clonotype with a few counts. The chain recombines TRBV27 with TRBJ2-1, with D perhaps matching TRBD1 (6 bases). Trimming removed 2 bases at V and 9 bases at J, with 11 bases between. The CDR3 has 13 amino acids. Germline assignment: CDR1 MNHEY and CDR2 SMNVEV (reference sequence). The CDR3 region is CASSLGGRVEQFF. CDR3 nucleotide sequence: TGTGCCAGCAGTTTAGGGGGCAGGGTTGAGCAGTTCTTC.

This clonotype was seen ten or more times. The chain employs TRBV9 and TRBJ1-2, with unresolved D. Trimming cost V 2 bases and J 4 bases, with 15 bases left between them. The CDR3 spans 15 residues. CDR1 and CDR2 from the germline V gene are SGDLS and YYNGEE. CDR3 sequence (DNA): TGTGCCAGCAGCGTTTCCGACGTTTACCCCTATGGCTACACCTTC. Translating it yields CASSVSDVYPYGYTF.

The chain links TRBV29-1 to TRBJ1-4; D remains ambiguous. Germline V gene data show CDR1 as SQVTM and CDR2 as ANQGSEA. The CDR3 runs to 12 residues. Trimming took 4 bases from V and 4 from J, leaving 7 bases between them. The CDR3 coding sequence is TGCAGCGTTGTGGGCCTTAATGAAAAACTGTTTTTT. It yields the protein CSVVGLNEKLFF. The full variable domain, completed using reference TRBV29-1 and TRBJ1-4, is SAVISQKPSRDICQRGTSLTIQCQVDSQVTMMFWYRQQPGQSLTLIATANQGSEATYESGFVIDKFPISRPNLTFSTLTVSNMSPEDSSIYLCSVVGLNEKLFFGSGTQLSVL.

This clonotype was seen only a few times. J is TRBJ1-2 and V is TRBV4-1; D is unresolved. CDR3 length equals 14 residues. V lost 0 bases to trimming and J lost 2 bases, with 7 bases between them. From germline, CDR1 is MGHRA and CDR2 YSYEKL. In nucleotides, the CDR3 is TGCGCCAGCAGCCAAGAGATAGAGAACTATGGCTACACCTTC. Translated, it gives CASSQEIENYGYTF.

This clonotype was seen only a few times. The rearrangement joins TRBV9 to TRBJ1-1; TRBD1 agrees at 8 bases. CDR1 is SGDLS and CDR2 is YYNGEE in the germline V gene. This CDR3 comprises 19 residues. After removal of 4 bases from V and 1 base from J, the junction contained 18 bases not matched to a gene. In nucleotides, the CDR3 is TGTGCCAGCAGCATAAATTCGGGGTCTTCCGGGACAGGGAACACTGAAGCTTTCTTT. Its protein is CASSINSGSSGTGNTEAFF.

This clonotype was found many times. The chain employs TRBV28 and TRBJ2-7; D unresolved. V lost 1 base to trimming and J lost 5 bases, with 12 bases between them. Germline CDR1 and CDR2: MDHEN and SYDVKM. The CDR3 spans 14 residues. The chain's CDR3 is CASSLLVTRDEQYF. CDR3 bases: TGTGCCAGCAGTTTATTGGTCACCCGGGACGAGCAGTACTTC.

This clonotype was recorded a few times. CDR3 coding DNA: TGCAGTGCTAGCGTGGGGAGCTCCTATAATTCACCCCTCCACTTT. Protein sequence: CSASVGSSYNSPLHF. The chain joins TRBV20-1 to TRBJ1-6; no definite D call. V was trimmed by 3 bases and J by 0 bases, leaving 9 bases between them. CDR1 and CDR2 (germline): DFQATT, SNEGSKA (reference sequence). The CDR3 runs to 15 residues.

The chain is built from TRBV5-6 and TRBJ1-1; 9 bases line up with TRBD1. The V and J ends lost 3 bases and 7 bases, in that order; junction bases with no gene match: 7. Germline V lookup: CDR1 SGHDT, CDR2 YYEEEE. This CDR3 has 14 amino acids. In DNA, the CDR3 is TGTGCCAGCAGCTGGGGACAGGGAAGAGGTGAAGCTTTCTTT. Translation gives CASSWGQGRGEAFF.

This clonotype was recorded at least ten times. This chain uses TRBV29-1 with TRBJ1-1; TRBD1 agrees at 7 bases. The length of the CDR3 is 13 residues. With V trimmed by 7 bases and J by 5 bases, 10 bases remained unmatched. Germline lookup yields CDR1 SQVTM and CDR2 ANQGSEA. The CDR3 DNA sequence: TGCAGCGCCGCAGGGGGATGGGGAACTGAAGCTTTCTTT. As protein: CSAAGGWGTEAFF.

Relative to its sample, this clonotype is medium-sized. V gene TRBV29-1 combines with J gene TRBJ1-2, with unresolved D. Germline V gene sequence: CDR1 SQVTM, CDR2 ANQGSEA. CDR3 length: 12 residues. V was trimmed by 7 bases and J by 8 bases, leaving 17 bases between them. The CDR3 region has the DNA TGCAGCGCCCCGACGGGCTTGCCAGGCTACACCTTC. The encoded protein is CSAPTGLPGYTF.

The chain has TRBV10-3 and TRBJ1-5; 7 nucleotides line up with TRBD1. V shed 8 bases, J shed 0 bases, and the junction held 7 bases outside the gene matches. The CDR3 length is 15 residues. From germline, CDR1 is ENHRY and CDR2 SYGVKD. The DNA of the CDR3 is TGTGCCATCGGGGGGGACAGAAATAGCAATCAGCCCCAGCATTTT. The encoded protein is CAIGGDRNSNQPQHF.

The table lists this clonotype with a few counts. The chain combines TRBV28 with TRBJ1-1; possible D gene TRBD1, 6 bases. The CDR3 has 14 amino acids. Germline lookup yields CDR1 MDHEN and CDR2 SYDVKM. Trimming shortened V by 6 bases and J by 5 bases, and 16 bases separated the two germline ends. The CDR3 loop reads CASSGGGQRTEAFF. DNA of the CDR3: TGTGCCAGCAGCGGTGGGGGACAAAGGACTGAAGCTTTCTTT.

This chain connects TRBV9 to TRBJ1-5, with D perhaps TRBD1 (5 bases). Trimming removed 0 bases at V and 7 bases at J, with 11 bases between. CDR1 SGDLS and CDR2 YYNGEE come from the germline V gene. The CDR3 has 14 amino acids. CDR3 DNA: TGTGCCAGCAGCGTAGATGGGGGATTCCAGCCCCAGCATTTT. Its translation is CASSVDGGFQPQHF.

This clonotype showed up just a few times. The genes are TRBV11-3 and TRBJ2-7; tentatively, D is TRBD1 (6 bases). Trimming pared 5 bases from V and 3 bases from J, leaving 17 bases between. Germline V gives CDR1 SGHNT, CDR2 YENEEA. This CDR3 contains 15 residues. The CDR3 coding sequence is TGTGCCAGCAGCGGCAGGGGAACTCTAGTCTACGAGCAGTACTTC. It specifies CASSGRGTLVYEQYF.

The chain carries TRBV20-1 and TRBJ2-1; 7 bases are shared with TRBD1. CDR1 DFQATT and CDR2 SNEGSKA come from the germline V gene (reference sequence). V trimming: 0 bases; J trimming: 4 bases; junction bases outside the gene matches: 0. The CDR3 sequence is 13 residues long. This chain's CDR3 is CSAREGQYNEQFF. CDR3 DNA sequence: TGCAGTGCTAGAGAGGGACAGTACAATGAGCAGTTCTTC.

For this clonotype: A read error may be the cause here, since a much bigger clone is one base away. This chain joins TRBV28 and TRBJ2-7; TRBD1 might be the D (6 bases). The ends were cut back, 6 bases at V and 8 bases at J, with 14 bases in the middle. Germline V gives CDR1 MDHEN, CDR2 SYDVKM. The CDR3 contains 12 residues. The chain's CDR3 is CASSTTGYKQYF. The DNA for the CDR3 is TGTGCCAGCAGCACCACAGGGTACAAGCAGTACTTC.

The V call is TRBV7-2, the J call TRBJ2-1, with a weak D call TRBD1 (5 bases). Deletions cut 2 bases from V and 9 bases from J, with 17 bases between. CDR1 and CDR2 (germline): SGHTA, FQGNSA. The CDR3 has 15 residues. The CDR3: CASSLMQGEVAEQFF. In nucleotides, the CDR3 is TGTGCCAGCAGCTTAATGCAGGGTGAGGTTGCTGAGCAGTTCTTC.

The CDR3 DNA is TGTGCCACAGGGGACGGGAGCTCCTACGAGCAGTACTTC. Amino acid sequence: CATGDGSSYEQYF. V is TRBV6-2 or TRBV6-3 and J is TRBJ2-7; D might be TRBD1 or TRBD2, each matching 6 bases. The CDR3 is 13 amino acids. The V gene lost 10 bases and the J gene lost 0 bases, with 13 bases spanning the gap. Germline V gene sequence: CDR1 MNHEY, CDR2 SVGEGT.

This clonotype was recorded only once. A read error is possible here, since a much larger clone lies one base away. This chain joins TRBV10-3 and TRBJ1-2, with a possible D match to TRBD1 (5 bases). Germline V gene sequence: CDR1 ENHRY, CDR2 SYGVKD. CDR3 size: 14 residues. CDR3 in DNA: TGTGCCATCCAAGGGACCGACCAAAACTATGGCTACTCCTTC. It is translated as CAIQGTDQNYGYSF.

There are a few counts of this clonotype. The chain uses TRBV21-1 and TRBJ2-2; no DNA check was done on the table's D call, TRBD1. TRBV21-1 counts as a pseudogene. There are 14 residues in the CDR3. CDR3 sequence (DNA): TGTGCCAGCAGCAGAGCCCGGGGGCCCGGGGAGCTGTTTTTT. Amino acids: CASSRARGPGELFF.

Notes on this clonotype: This may arise from a read error, as a much more abundant clone is one base away. This chain connects TRBV7-6 to TRBJ1-1; weak D call: TRBD1 (6 bases). Trimming shortened V by 0 bases and J by 6 bases, and 17 bases separated the two germline ends. The CDR3 is 16 residues long. Germline assignment: CDR1 SGHVS and CDR2 FNYEAQ. The CDR3 coding sequence is TGTGCCAGCAGCTTAGCGCTTTGGGGACAAGGCGCTGAAGCTTTCTTT. Translated: CASSLALWGQGAEAFF.

This clonotype showed up just a few times. The V gene is TRBV7-8, the J gene TRBJ2-5; the match to TRBD1 covers 7 bases. The CDR3 is made up of 13 amino acids. V gave up 5 bases and J gave up 5 bases; unmatched junction bases: 5. Germline values: CDR1 SGHVS, CDR2 FQNEAQ. CDR3 protein: CASSETGPETQYF. CDR3 bases: TGTGCCAGCAGCGAGACAGGGCCGGAGACCCAGTACTTC.

V usage is TRBV9 and J usage is TRBJ2-2; possibly TRBD2 for D (5 bases). Per germline, CDR1 SGDLS and CDR2 YYNGEE. There are 16 residues in the CDR3. V lost 4 bases, J lost 0 bases, and 13 bases lay in between. For the CDR3, the DNA is TGTGCCAGCAGCTCACGACGGGAAGCGAACACCGGGGAGCTGTTTTTT. Its protein is CASSSRREANTGELFF.

V gene TRBV7-8 combines with J gene TRBJ2-2; the D is unclear. Germline V gene data show CDR1 as SGHVS and CDR2 as FQNEAQ. The CDR3 runs to 12 residues. V lost 5 bases and J 5 bases, leaving 6 bases between the germline ends. The DNA for the CDR3 is TGTGCCAGCAGCCGGTCTACCGGGGAGCTGTTTTTT. It encodes CASSRSTGELFF.

The chain employs TRBV9 and TRBJ2-3; unclear D gene. CDR3 length equals 12 residues. The V end lost 3 bases, the J end lost 1 base, and 3 bases lay between the germline ends. CDR1 is SGDLS and CDR2 is YYNGEE in the germline V gene. The CDR3 coding sequence is TGTGCCAGCAGCGGACGCACAGATACGCAGTATTTT. Its translation is CASSGRTDTQYF.

This clonotype appeared a few times. The rearrangement uses TRBV10-3 and TRBJ2-2, with unresolved D. With 0 bases removed from V and 1 base from J, the gap between germline ends came to 12 bases. The germline V gene encodes CDR1 ENHRY and CDR2 SYGVKD. This CDR3 has 17 amino acids. The chain's CDR3 is CAISESLGRRNTGELFF. As DNA, the CDR3 is TGTGCCATCAGTGAGTCCCTGGGTAGGCGGAACACCGGGGAGCTGTTTTTT.

This clonotype was detected only a few times. The J gene is TRBJ2-5, the V gene TRBV20-1; D remains ambiguous. The CDR3 contains 15 residues. Germline CDR1 reads DFQATT; CDR2 reads SNEGSKA (reference sequence). V was trimmed by 5 bases and J by 3 bases, leaving 19 bases between them. DNA of the CDR3: TGCAGTGCTGCCGAGCCCCGTGGGCAGGAAGAGACCCAGTACTTC. It encodes CSAAEPRGQEETQYF.

The chain recombines TRBV27 with TRBJ2-7; D may be TRBD1 (6 bases). The CDR3 is made up of 16 amino acids. Germline CDR1 MNHEY, CDR2 SMNVEV (reference sequence). Trimming left V 2 bases short and J 8 bases short, with 22 bases between. The CDR3 is CASSLDSGGSPQKQYF. CDR3 nucleotides: TGTGCCAGCAGTTTAGATAGTGGGGGCTCTCCACAAAAGCAGTACTTC.